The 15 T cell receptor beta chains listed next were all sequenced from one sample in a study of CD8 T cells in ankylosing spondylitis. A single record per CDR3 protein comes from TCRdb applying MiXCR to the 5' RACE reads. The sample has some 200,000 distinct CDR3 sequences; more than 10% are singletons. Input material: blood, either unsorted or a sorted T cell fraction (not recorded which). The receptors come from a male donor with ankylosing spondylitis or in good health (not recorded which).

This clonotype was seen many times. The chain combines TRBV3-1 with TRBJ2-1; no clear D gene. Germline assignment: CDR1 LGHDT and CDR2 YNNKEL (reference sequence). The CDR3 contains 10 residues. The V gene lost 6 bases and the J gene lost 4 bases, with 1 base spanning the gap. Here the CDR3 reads CASSYNEQFF. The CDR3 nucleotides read TGTGCCAGCAGTTACAATGAGCAGTTCTTC.

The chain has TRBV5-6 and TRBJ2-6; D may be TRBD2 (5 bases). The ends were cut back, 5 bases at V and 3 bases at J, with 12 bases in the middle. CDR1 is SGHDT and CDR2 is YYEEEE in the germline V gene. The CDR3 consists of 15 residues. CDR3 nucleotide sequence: TGTGCCAGCAGTCCGCCCGGGGTTGGGGCCAACGTCCTGACTTTC. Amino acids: CASSPPGVGANVLTF.

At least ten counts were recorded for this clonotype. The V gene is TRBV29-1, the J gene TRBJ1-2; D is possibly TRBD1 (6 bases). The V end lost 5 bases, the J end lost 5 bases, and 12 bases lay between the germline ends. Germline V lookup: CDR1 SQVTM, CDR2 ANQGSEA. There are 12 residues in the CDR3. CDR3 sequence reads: CSVQEGGYGYTF. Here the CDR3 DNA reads TGCAGCGTTCAGGAAGGGGGTTATGGCTACACCTTC.

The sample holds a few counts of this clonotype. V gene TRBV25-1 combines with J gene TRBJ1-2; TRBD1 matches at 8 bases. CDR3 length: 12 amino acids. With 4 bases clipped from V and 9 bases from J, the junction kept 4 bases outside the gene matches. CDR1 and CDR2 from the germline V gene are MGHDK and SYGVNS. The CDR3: CASSGQGRSYTF. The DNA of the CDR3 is TGTGCCAGCAGTGGACAGGGGCGAAGCTACACCTTC.

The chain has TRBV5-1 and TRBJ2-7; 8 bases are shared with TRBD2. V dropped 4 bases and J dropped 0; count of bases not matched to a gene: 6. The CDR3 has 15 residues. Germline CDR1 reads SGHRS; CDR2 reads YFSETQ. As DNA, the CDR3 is TGCGCCAGCAGCCCCCGGGGGGGTAGCTCCTACGAGCAGTACTTC. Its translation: CASSPRGGSSYEQYF.

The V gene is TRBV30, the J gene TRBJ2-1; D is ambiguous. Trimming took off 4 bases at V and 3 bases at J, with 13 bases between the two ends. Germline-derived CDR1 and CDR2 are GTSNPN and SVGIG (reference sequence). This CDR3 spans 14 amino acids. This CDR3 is CAWTAGRIYNEQFF. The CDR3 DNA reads TGTGCCTGGACCGCCGGACGGATCTACAATGAGCAGTTCTTC.

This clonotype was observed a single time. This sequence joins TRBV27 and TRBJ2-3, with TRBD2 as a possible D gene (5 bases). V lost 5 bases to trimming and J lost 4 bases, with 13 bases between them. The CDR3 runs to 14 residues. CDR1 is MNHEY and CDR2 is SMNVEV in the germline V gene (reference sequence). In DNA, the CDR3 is TGTGCCAGCAGTCCCGGACTGGGAGCAGATACGCAGTATTTT. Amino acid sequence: CASSPGLGADTQYF.

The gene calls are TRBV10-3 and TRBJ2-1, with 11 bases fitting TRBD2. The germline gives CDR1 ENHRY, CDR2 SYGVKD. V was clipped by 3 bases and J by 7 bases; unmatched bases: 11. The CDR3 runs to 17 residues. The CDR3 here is CAISEGPTSGRWNEQFF. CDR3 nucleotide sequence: TGTGCCATCAGTGAAGGGCCAACTAGCGGGAGATGGAATGAGCAGTTCTTC.

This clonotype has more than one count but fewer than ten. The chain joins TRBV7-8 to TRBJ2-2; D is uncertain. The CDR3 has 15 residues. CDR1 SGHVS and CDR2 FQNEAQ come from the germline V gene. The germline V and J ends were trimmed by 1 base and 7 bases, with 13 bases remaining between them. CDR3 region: CASSLVSGSGGELFF. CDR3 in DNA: TGTGCCAGCAGCTTAGTCTCCGGGTCGGGCGGGGAGCTGTTTTTT.

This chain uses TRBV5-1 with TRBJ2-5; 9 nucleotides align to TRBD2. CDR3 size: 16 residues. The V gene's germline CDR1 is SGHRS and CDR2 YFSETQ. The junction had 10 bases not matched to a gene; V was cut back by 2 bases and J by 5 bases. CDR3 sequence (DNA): TGCGCCAGCAGCTTCGCTAGCGGGGTTCTTAGGGAGACCCAGTACTTC. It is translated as CASSFASGVLRETQYF. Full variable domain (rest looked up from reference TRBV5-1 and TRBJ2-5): KAGVTQTPRYLIKTRGQQVTLSCSPISGHRSVSWYQQTPGQGLQFLFEYFSETQRNKGNFPGRFSGRQFSNSRSEMNVSTLELGDSALYLCASSFASGVLRETQYFGPGTRLLVL.

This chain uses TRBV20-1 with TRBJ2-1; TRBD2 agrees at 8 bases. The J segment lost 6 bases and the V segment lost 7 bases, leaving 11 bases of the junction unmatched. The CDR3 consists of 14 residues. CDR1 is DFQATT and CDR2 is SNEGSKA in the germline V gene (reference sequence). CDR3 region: CSGNGGAHCNEQFF. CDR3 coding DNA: TGCAGTGGTAACGGGGGGGCCCACTGCAATGAGCAGTTCTTC.

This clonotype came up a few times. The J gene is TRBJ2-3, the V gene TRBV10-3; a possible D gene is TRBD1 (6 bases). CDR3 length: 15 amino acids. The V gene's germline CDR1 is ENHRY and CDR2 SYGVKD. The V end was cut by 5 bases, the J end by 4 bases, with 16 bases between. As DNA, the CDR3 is TGTGCCATCAGTAACAGGGTGGAGCTTGCAGATACGCAGTATTTT. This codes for CAISNRVELADTQYF.

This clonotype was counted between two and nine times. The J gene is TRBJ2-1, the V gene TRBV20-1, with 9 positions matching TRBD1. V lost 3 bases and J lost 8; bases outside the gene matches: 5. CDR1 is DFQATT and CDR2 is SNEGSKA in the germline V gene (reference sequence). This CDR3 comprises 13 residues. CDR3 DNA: TGCAGTGCTAGGGTCAGGACAGGGGATGAGCAGTTCTTC. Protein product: CSARVRTGDEQFF.

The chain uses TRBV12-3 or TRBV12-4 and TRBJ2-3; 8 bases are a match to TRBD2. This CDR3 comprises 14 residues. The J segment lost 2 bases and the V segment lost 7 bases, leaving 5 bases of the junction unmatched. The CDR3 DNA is TGTGCCAGCAATATAGCGGGAAACACAGATACGCAGTATTTT. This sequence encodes CASNIAGNTDTQYF.

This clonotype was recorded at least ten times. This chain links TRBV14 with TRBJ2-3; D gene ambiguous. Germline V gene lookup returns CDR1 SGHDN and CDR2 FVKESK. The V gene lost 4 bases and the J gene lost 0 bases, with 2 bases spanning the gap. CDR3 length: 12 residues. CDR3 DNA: TGTGCCAGCAGCCTCAGCACAGATACGCAGTATTTT. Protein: CASSLSTDTQYF.